A selection of T cell receptor beta chains follows, all from one sample in a study of cytomegalovirus exposure and HLA in healthy donors. Produced via immunoSEQ multiplex PCR; TCRdb's table is partial and in-frame only. The data contain some 130,000 clones, 80% of them seen just once; the ten biggest clones take up around 3%. The material sequenced was PBMCs. These receptors were obtained from a male donor in good health and CMV-seronegative. Both conserved end residues are part of each CDR3. The D gene is left open where the match is weak. Clone size is given for some rows only: seen once, a few or many times, or a class if the clone is expanded.

d_gene	abundance	v_gene	j_gene	CDR3aa	CDR3nt
-	-	TRBV19	TRBJ1-1	CASSIAPFGEAGAFF	TGTGCCAGTAGTATAGCCCCCTTCGGGGAAGCTGGAGCTTTCTTT
-	-	TRBV5-4	TRBJ1-2	CASSRVYGYTF	TGTGCCAGCAGCCGCGTTTATGGCTACACCTTC
-	few	TRBV21-1	TRBJ2-2	CASSKDGWAGGPGGELFF	TGTGCCAGCAGCAAAGACGGTTGGGCGGGGGGGCCTGGCGGGGAGCTGTTTTTT
TRBD2	-	TRBV6-5	TRBJ2-7	CASSYSAGGPYEQYF	TGTGCCAGCAGTTACTCGGCGGGAGGGCCATACGAGCAGTACTTC
-	-	TRBV27	TRBJ1-5	CASSSRAGQPQHF	TGTGCCAGCAGTTCAAGGGCAGGGCAGCCCCAGCATTTT
TRBD1	-	TRBV11-2	TRBJ2-7	CASSLVGPGTGSLYEQYF	TGTGCCAGCAGCTTAGTAGGGCCGGGGACAGGTTCTCTCTACGAGCAGTACTTC
TRBD2	-	TRBV30	TRBJ2-7	CAWSVRLAGRSYEQYF	TGTGCCTGGAGTGTAAGGCTAGCGGGCAGGTCCTACGAGCAGTACTTC
-	-	TRBV6-5	TRBJ1-1	CASSYGSRRYTEAFF	TGTGCCAGCAGTTACGGAAGTAGGAGGTACACTGAAGCTTTCTTT
TRBD1	few	TRBV11-3	TRBJ1-1	CASSSGLQGGRTEAFF	TGTGCCAGCAGCTCGGGATTACAGGGGGGGAGGACTGAAGCTTTCTTT
TRBD2	-	TRBV18	TRBJ2-7	CASSRTSGTSYEQYF	TGTGCCAGCTCACGGACTAGCGGGACATCCTACGAGCAGTACTTC
TRBD2	once	TRBV4-2	TRBJ2-1	CASSQDTGGASNEQFF	TGTGCCAGCAGCCAAGATACGGGGGGGGCCAGCAATGAGCAGTTCTTC
-	-	TRBV7-9	TRBJ2-3	CSSSLLQGWSTDTQYF	TGTTCCAGCAGCTTATTACAGGGATGGAGTACAGATACGCAGTATTTT
TRBD2	-	TRBV29-1	TRBJ2-7	CSVGGSGSSYEQYF	TGCAGCGTTGGGGGTAGCGGGAGTTCCTACGAGCAGTACTTC
TRBD1	once	TRBV15	TRBJ2-7	CATSGPGTGGRYEQYF	TGTGCCACCAGCGGTCCCGGGACAGGGGGGAGGTACGAGCAGTACTTC
-	-	TRBV2	TRBJ2-7	CASSEVTEQGPRVGQYF	TGTGCCAGCAGTGAAGTCACGGAACAGGGCCCCAGGGTTGGACAGTACTTC
-	-	TRBV7-6	TRBJ1-1	CASSPRELNTEAFF	TGTGCCAGCAGCCCCCGGGAGTTGAACACTGAAGCTTTCTTT
-	-	TRBV6-4	TRBJ2-5	CASSERMGEETQYF	TGTGCCAGCAGTGAAAGGATGGGCGAAGAGACCCAGTACTTC